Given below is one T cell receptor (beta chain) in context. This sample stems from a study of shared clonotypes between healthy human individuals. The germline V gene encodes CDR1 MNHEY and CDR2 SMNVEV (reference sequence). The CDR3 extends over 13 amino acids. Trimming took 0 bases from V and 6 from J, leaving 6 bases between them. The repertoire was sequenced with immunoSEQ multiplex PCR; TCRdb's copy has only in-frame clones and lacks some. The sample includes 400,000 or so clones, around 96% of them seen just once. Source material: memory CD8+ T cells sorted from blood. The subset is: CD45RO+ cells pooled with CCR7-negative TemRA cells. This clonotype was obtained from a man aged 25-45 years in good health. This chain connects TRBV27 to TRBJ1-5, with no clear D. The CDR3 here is CASSLSMSQPQHF. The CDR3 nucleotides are TGTGCCAGCAGTTTATCGATGAGTCAGCCCCAGCATTTT.